Below, 25 T cell receptor beta chains from the same sample are listed, as sequenced in a study of cytomegalovirus exposure and HLA in healthy donors. 60 Vbeta and 13 Jbeta primers were used in PCR. Data came from immunoSEQ multiplex PCR; TCRdb stores just in-frame clones and leaves some out. Of hundreds of thousands of clones in the sample, roughly 82% were seen once. Sequencing input: PBMCs. The source of these receptors is a man in his forties or fifties in good health and CMV-seropositive.

This rearrangement joins TRBV6-5 to TRBJ2-2, with 10 bases matching TRBD1. This CDR3 is 15 amino acids long. CDR1 is MNHEY and CDR2 is SVGAGI in the germline V gene. The V and J ends lost 5 bases and 6 bases, in that order; junction bases with no gene match: 6. The DNA for the CDR3 is TGTGCCAGCAGTCGAGACAGGGGGCATGCCGGGGAGCTGTTTTTT. This translates into CASSRDRGHAGELFF.

The chain has TRBV29-1 and TRBJ1-1; D might be TRBD1 (5 bases). V shed 4 bases and J shed 1 base, with 25 bases lying between them. Germline V CDR1 and CDR2: SQVTM, ANQGSEA. This CDR3 is 18 amino acids long. The CDR3 spells CSVVGRAGRDSKNTEAFF. For the CDR3, the DNA is TGCAGCGTTGTCGGAAGGGCAGGGAGGGATTCAAAGAACACTGAAGCTTTCTTT.

V usage is TRBV7-9 and J usage is TRBJ1-4; D is unclear. V gave up 7 bases and J gave up 7 bases, with 13 bases separating them. This CDR3 has 13 amino acids. The germline gives CDR1 SEHNR, CDR2 FQNEAQ (reference sequence). Here the CDR3 reads CASIPSAGEKLFF. Here the CDR3 DNA reads TGTGCCAGCATTCCCTCGGCAGGTGAAAAACTGTTTTTT. Together with reference TRBV7-9 and TRBJ1-4, the CDR3 gives the full variable domain: DTGVSQNPRHKITKRGQNVTFRCDPISEHNRLYWYRQTLGQGPEFLTYFQNEAQLEKSRLLSDRFSAERPKGSFSTLEIQRTEQGDSAMYLCASIPSAGEKLFFGSGTQLSVL.

The gene calls are TRBV6-1 and TRBJ1-2; 11 bases agree with TRBD1. V was clipped by 6 bases and J by 7 bases; unmatched bases: 10. Germline values: CDR1 MNHNS, CDR2 SASEGT. The CDR3 consists of 15 residues. CDR3 in DNA: TGTGCCAGCAGCTCTGAAGGACAGGGGGCGTCTGGCTACACCTTC. It specifies CASSSEGQGASGYTF.

This clone showed up just once. The rearrangement joins TRBV6-5 to TRBJ2-7, with TRBD2 matching 8 bases. The CDR3 spans 15 residues. V lost 0 bases, J lost 2 bases, and 3 bases stayed unmatched. Germline CDR1 reads MNHEY; CDR2 reads SVGAGI. CDR3 residues: CASSYSVAGPYEQYF. The CDR3 region has the DNA TGTGCCAGCAGTTACTCGGTAGCGGGACCCTACGAGCAGTACTTC.

The chain joins TRBV6-5 to TRBJ2-7; D might be TRBD2 (5 bases). Trimming took off 0 bases at V and 3 bases at J, with 9 bases between the two ends. CDR1 and CDR2 from the germline V gene are MNHEY and SVGAGI. CDR3 length: 14 amino acids. CDR3 nucleotide sequence: TGTGCCAGCAGTTACTCGCCGGGAAACTACGAGCAGTACTTC. It specifies CASSYSPGNYEQYF.

This clone was counted only a few times. The J gene is TRBJ1-4, the V gene TRBV27, with D possibly TRBD1 on 5 matching bases. This CDR3 region has 18 residues. Trimming shortened V by 9 bases and J by 8 bases, and 31 bases separated the two germline ends. Per the germline V gene, CDR1 is MNHEY and CDR2 is SMNVEV (reference sequence). The DNA of the CDR3 is TGTGCCAGAAGGTCCCCGGGGAGGGTTTTCTCTCGGGGGGAAAAACTGTTTTTT. Residues: CARRSPGRVFSRGEKLFF.

J is TRBJ2-3 and V is TRBV9; 7 nucleotides align to TRBD2. V shed 7 bases, J shed 4 bases, and the junction held 9 bases outside the gene matches. The CDR3 spans 14 residues. In germline, CDR1 is SGDLS, CDR2 YYNGEE. The CDR3 reads CASGRTREADTQYF. The DNA of the CDR3 is TGTGCCAGCGGCCGGACTAGGGAGGCAGATACGCAGTATTTT.

V and J are TRBV14 and TRBJ1-1; D gene uncertain. Germline V gene sequence: CDR1 SGHDN, CDR2 FVKESK. Between the trimmed V and J ends, which lost 1 base and 10 bases, there was a span of 10 bases. The CDR3 consists of 12 residues. CDR3 protein: CASSQAAEGAFF. The DNA for the CDR3 is TGTGCCAGCAGCCAAGCGGCCGAGGGAGCTTTCTTT. Using reference TRBV14 and TRBJ1-1 for the parts outside the CDR3, the full variable domain is EAGVTQFPSHSVIEKGQTVTLRCDPISGHDNLYWYRRVMGKEIKFLLHFVKESKQDESGMPNNRFLAERTGGTYSTLKVQPAELEDSGVYFCASSQAAEGAFFGQGTRLTVV.

This clone showed up just a few times. The chain couples TRBV6-7 to TRBJ1-4; tentative D call: TRBD1 (5 bases). TRBV6-7 is flagged as an ORF with uncertain function. The CDR3 consists of 11 residues. V dropped 9 bases and J dropped 8 bases, with 10 bases sitting between them. The CDR3: CARGQREKLFF. As DNA, the CDR3 is TGTGCCAGGGGGCAGAGGGAAAAACTGTTTTTT.

The chain recombines TRBV7-2 with TRBJ1-2; 9 bases are shared with TRBD1. V dropped 1 base and J dropped 7; count of bases not matched to a gene: 4. From germline, CDR1 is SGHTA and CDR2 FQGNSA. This CDR3 region has 14 residues. For the CDR3, the DNA is TGTGCCAGCAGCTTAGGGACAGGGGTAATTGGCTACACCTTC. It is translated as CASSLGTGVIGYTF.

The chain employs TRBV5-1 and TRBJ2-2, with TRBD2 matching 8 bases. J gave up 4 bases and V 4 bases, and 6 bases lay outside the gene matches. The germline CDR1 and CDR2 sequences are SGHRS and YFSETQ. This CDR3 has 15 residues. The CDR3 DNA is TGCGCCAGCAGCGGCGGGAGGACGGGCACCGGGGAGCTGTTTTTT. It translates to CASSGGRTGTGELFF.

J is TRBJ1-1 and V is TRBV9; no firm D call. V lost 3 bases and J lost 1, with 10 bases in between. Per the germline V gene, CDR1 is SGDLS and CDR2 is YYNGEE. The CDR3 length is 14 residues. CDR3 residues: CASSASTGNTEAFF. The CDR3, as DNA: TGTGCCAGCAGCGCCTCCACCGGGAACACTGAAGCTTTCTTT.

This clone was counted between two and nine times. The rearrangement uses TRBV6-5 and TRBJ2-4; maybe TRBD1 (5 bases). V was cut by 4 bases and J by 9 bases, with 10 bases left in between. The CDR3 is made up of 12 amino acids. The germline CDR1 and CDR2 sequences are MNHEY and SVGAGI. CDR3 nucleotides: TGTGCCAGCAGTTCAGGGTATGGCATTCAGTACTTC. Protein sequence: CASSSGYGIQYF.

This rearrangement joins TRBV11-2 to TRBJ2-7, with TRBD1 as a possible D gene (6 bases). This CDR3 is 14 amino acids long. Germline lookup yields CDR1 SGHAT and CDR2 FQNNGV. The ends were cut back, 4 bases at V and 1 base at J, with 11 bases in the middle. CDR3 protein: CASSSGTRSYEQYV. In DNA, the CDR3 is TGTGCCAGCAGCTCCGGGACACGGTCCTACGAGCAGTACGTC.

The V gene is TRBV30, the J gene TRBJ1-2; D gene unclear. With 1 base removed from V and 5 bases from J, the gap between germline ends came to 8 bases. From germline, CDR1 is GTSNPN and CDR2 SVGIG (reference sequence). There are 12 residues in the CDR3. CDR3 sequence (DNA): TGTGCCTGGAGTGGTCAGAAATATGGCTACACCTTC. It specifies CAWSGQKYGYTF.

The V gene is TRBV29-1, the J gene TRBJ2-1, with TRBD2 matching 7 bases. The CDR3 has 12 amino acids. Germline V gene sequence: CDR1 SQVTM, CDR2 ANQGSEA. The V gene end was trimmed by 7 bases and the J gene end by 12 bases; junction bases not matched to a gene: 12. The CDR3 DNA is TGCAGCGGCGAGGGCGGGAGAAGTGGGCAGTTCTTC. Translated, it gives CSGEGGRSGQFF.

The chain uses TRBV6-5 and TRBJ2-5; TRBD1 matches at 9 bases. The CDR3 loop spans 14 amino acids. The germline V gene encodes CDR1 MNHEY and CDR2 SVGAGI. V trimming: 2 bases; J trimming: 4 bases; junction bases outside the gene matches: 2. The CDR3 sequence: CASSYTGGAETQYF. The CDR3 DNA follows: TGTGCCAGCAGTTACACAGGGGGCGCAGAGACCCAGTACTTC.

J is TRBJ2-3 and V is TRBV5-1; D possibly corresponds to TRBD1 (5 bases). Trimming took off 2 bases at V and 1 base at J, with 14 bases between the two ends. This CDR3 has 16 amino acids. Germline V lookup: CDR1 SGHRS, CDR2 YFSETQ. The CDR3 here is CASSFLGPQGTDTQYF. The CDR3 DNA reads as TGCGCCAGCAGCTTTTTGGGGCCCCAAGGCACAGATACGCAGTATTTT. The variable domain in full, with the rest retrieved from reference TRBV5-1 and TRBJ2-3, is KAGVTQTPRYLIKTRGQQVTLSCSPISGHRSVSWYQQTPGQGLQFLFEYFSETQRNKGNFPGRFSGRQFSNSRSEMNVSTLELGDSALYLCASSFLGPQGTDTQYFGPGTRLTVL.

V is TRBV6-5 and J is TRBJ1-1, with no clear D. The CDR3 has 16 residues. The V gene's germline CDR1 is MNHEY and CDR2 SVGAGI. Trimming took 0 bases from V and 0 from J, leaving 11 bases between them. CDR3 nucleotide sequence: TGTGCCAGCAGTTACTCGAATTGGGCGATGAACACTGAAGCTTTCTTT. Translated: CASSYSNWAMNTEAFF.

The chain is built from TRBV7-9 and TRBJ2-1, with D perhaps matching TRBD1 (6 bases). Germline V CDR1 and CDR2: SEHNR, FQNEAQ (reference sequence). The germline V and J ends were trimmed by 5 bases and 2 bases, with 22 bases remaining between them. The CDR3 covers 18 residues. This CDR3 is CASSPGVGQDSAYNEQFF. In DNA form, the CDR3 reads TGTGCCAGCAGCCCCGGGGTAGGTCAGGACAGCGCCTACAATGAGCAGTTCTTC. Combining the CDR3 with reference TRBV7-9 and TRBJ2-1 gives the whole variable domain DTGVSQNPRHKITKRGQNVTFRCDPISEHNRLYWYRQTLGQGPEFLTYFQNEAQLEKSRLLSDRFSAERPKGSFSTLEIQRTEQGDSAMYLCASSPGVGQDSAYNEQFFGPGTRLTVL.

V and J are TRBV5-1 and TRBJ1-1; D not resolved. CDR3 length: 13 amino acids. CDR1 is SGHRS, CDR2 YFSETQ, per germline. V was cut by 2 bases and J by 2 bases, with 7 bases left in between. CDR3: CASSFGSNTEAFF. In DNA, the CDR3 is TGCGCCAGCAGCTTCGGGTCAAACACTGAAGCTTTCTTT.

This sequence joins TRBV9 and TRBJ2-3; D unresolved. With 4 bases removed from V and 1 base from J, the gap between germline ends came to 10 bases. The germline V gene encodes CDR1 SGDLS and CDR2 YYNGEE. CDR3 length: 14 amino acids. The DNA for the CDR3 is TGTGCCAGCAGCCCTTACCCGGGCACAGATACGCAGTATTTT. Translation gives CASSPYPGTDTQYF.

This clone has a handful of counts. This rearrangement joins TRBV7-2 to TRBJ2-1, with TRBD2 matching over 10 bases. The V gene's germline CDR1 is SGHTA and CDR2 FQGNSA. V was clipped by 6 bases and J by 7 bases; unmatched bases: 9. This CDR3 has 15 amino acids. The CDR3 sequence: CASSSAGGFRNEQFF. The DNA of the CDR3 is TGTGCCAGCAGTTCAGCGGGAGGGTTTAGAAATGAGCAGTTCTTC.

This sequence joins TRBV4-1 and TRBJ1-5; D gene unclear. The CDR3 length is 15 residues. V lost 0 bases and J 1 base, leaving 7 bases between the germline ends. CDR1 is MGHRA, CDR2 YSYEKL, per germline. The CDR3 region has the DNA TGCGCCAGCAGCCAAGAGGGCGTAAGCAATCAGCCCCAGCATTTT. Translating it yields CASSQEGVSNQPQHF.